This T cell receptor beta chain was observed in a study of T cell responses to AZD1222 COVID-19 vaccine. Broader study findings: White British donors predominated, females outnumbered males, and clonal diversity was possibly underestimated. At 160-218 and 743-854, vaccine-associated CD4 TCRs were dominant, and they spanned spike. Nearly half of spike-specific TCRs reportedly target variant regions that are unmutated in the B.1.351 and B.1.1.7 variants.

Concerning this clone: Its target is unknown.

Clones were sequenced by immunoSEQ multiplex PCR, and TCRdb holds only the in-frame ones, with some missing. The data hold 150,000 or so clones, with roughly 90% observed a single time. Germline V gives CDR1 DFQATT, CDR2 SNEGSKA (reference sequence). V trimming: 6 bases; J trimming: 4 bases; junction bases outside the gene matches: 10. There are 15 residues in the CDR3. The chain has TRBV20-1 and TRBJ1-5; TRBD1 matches at 9 bases. Sequenced here: peripheral blood, sampled on day 0 of AZD1222 vaccination. This sequence originates from an adult in good health. The CDR3 DNA follows: TGCAGTGCCAGTGACAGGGGGTCAAGGAATCAGCCCCAGCATTTT. Translating gives CSASDRGSRNQPQHF.